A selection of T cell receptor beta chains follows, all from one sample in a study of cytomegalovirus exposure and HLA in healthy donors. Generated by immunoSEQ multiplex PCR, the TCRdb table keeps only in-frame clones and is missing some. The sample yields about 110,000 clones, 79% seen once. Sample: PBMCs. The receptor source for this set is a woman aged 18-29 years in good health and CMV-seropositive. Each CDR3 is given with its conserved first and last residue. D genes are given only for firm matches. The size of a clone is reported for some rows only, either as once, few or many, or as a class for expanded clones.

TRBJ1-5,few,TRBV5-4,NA,TGTGCCAGCAGCTTCCCCAAGGGGAGCAATCAGCCCCAGCATTTT,CASSFPKGSNQPQHF
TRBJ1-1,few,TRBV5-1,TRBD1,TGCGCCAGCAATCCCGGGACAGGGGGCGGTGGCACTGAAGCTTTCTTT,CASNPGTGGGGTEAFF
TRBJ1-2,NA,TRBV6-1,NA,TGTGCCACCCTACAGGTTGGCTACACCTTC,CATLQVGYTF
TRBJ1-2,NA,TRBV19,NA,TGTGCCAGTAGTATCGGGACTGCAGTAGACTATGGCTACACCTTC,CASSIGTAVDYGYTF
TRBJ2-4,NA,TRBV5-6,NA,TGTGCCAGCAGCTTGAGCGTGGAAAACATTCAGTACTTC,CASSLSVENIQYF
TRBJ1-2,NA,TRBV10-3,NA,TGTGCCATCAGTGGGGGGCAGAACTATGGCTACACCTTC,CAISGGQNYGYTF
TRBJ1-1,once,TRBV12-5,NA,TGTGCTAGTGGTTTGGTAAGGTTAACAGGGTCGGGGATGAACACTGAAGCTTTCTTT,CASGLVRLTGSGMNTEAFF
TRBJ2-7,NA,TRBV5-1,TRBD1,TGCGCCAGCAGCTGGGGGACAGACTACGAGCAGTACTTC,CASSWGTDYEQYF
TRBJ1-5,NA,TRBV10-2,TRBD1,TGCGCCACCGCCAGGACAGGGGGTGGTCAGCCCCAGCATTTT,CATARTGGGQPQHF
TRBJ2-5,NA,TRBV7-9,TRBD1,TGTGCCAGCAGCTTCCCGCTAGGGGACAGAGGACTGGAGCAGTACTTC,CASSFPLGDRGLEQYF
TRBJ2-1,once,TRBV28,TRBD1,TGTGCCAGCAGTAATGGACAGGGGGCTATTAATGAGCAGTTCTTC,CASSNGQGAINEQFF
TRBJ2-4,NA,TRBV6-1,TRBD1,TGTGCCAGCAGTGCCAACAGGGGGGCAAACATTCAGTACTTC,CASSANRGANIQYF
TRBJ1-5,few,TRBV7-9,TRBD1,TGTGCCAGCAGCTCTACAGCAGGGGGTGATCAGCCCCAGCATTTT,CASSSTAGGDQPQHF
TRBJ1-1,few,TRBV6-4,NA,TGTGCCAGCAGTGACTCGAATCGGGGCACTGAAGCTTTCTTT,CASSDSNRGTEAFF
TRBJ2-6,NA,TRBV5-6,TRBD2,TGTGCCAGCATCGAGCTAGCGGGATGGAGCTCTGGGGCCAACGTCCTGACTTTC,CASIELAGWSSGANVLTF
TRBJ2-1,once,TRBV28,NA,TGTGCCAGCAATCGACAGGGGGCAGAACTAGCGGGTCCCGGGCAGTTCTTC,CASNRQGAELAGPGQFF
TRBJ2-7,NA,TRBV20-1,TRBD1,TGCAGTGCATGGACAGGGAACGAGCAGTACTTC,CSAWTGNEQYF
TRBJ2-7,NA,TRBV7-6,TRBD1,TGTGCCAGCAGTTTCTCAGGGGGCGGCGACGAGCAGTACTTC,CASSFSGGGDEQYF
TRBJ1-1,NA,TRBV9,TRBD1,TGTGCCAGCAGCCCCTTCTGGGCAGGGGGAGACACTGAAGCTTTCTTT,CASSPFWAGGDTEAFF
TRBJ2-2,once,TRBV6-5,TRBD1,TGTGCCAGCAGTCGGACAGGGGTGGACACCGGGGAGCTGTTTTTT,CASSRTGVDTGELFF
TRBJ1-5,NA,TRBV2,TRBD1,TGTGCCAGCACCGGGACAGGGAACGGGCAGCCCCAGAATTTT,CASTGTGNGQPQNF
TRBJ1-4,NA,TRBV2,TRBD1,TGTGCCAGCAGCGACAGGACAGGGGAAAAACTGTTTTTT,CASSDRTGEKLFF
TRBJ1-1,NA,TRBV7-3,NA,TGTGCCAGCAGCTTAAGAAGGTTAGGGGACACTGAAGCTTTCTTT,CASSLRRLGDTEAFF
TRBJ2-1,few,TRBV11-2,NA,TGTGCCAGCAGCCTCGGGGTGGGTAGCTCCTACAATGAGCAGTTCTTC,CASSLGVGSSYNEQFF
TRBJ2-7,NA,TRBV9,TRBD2,TGTGCCAGCAGCGCCGGACTAGCGGGAGTTTCCGAGCAGTACTTC,CASSAGLAGVSEQYF
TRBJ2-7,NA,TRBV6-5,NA,TGTGCCAGCAAAAGAAGAGGGGGGGGATCCTACGAGCAGTACTTC,CASKRRGGGSYEQYF
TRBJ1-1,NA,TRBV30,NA,TGTGCCTGGAGGGGGGACGGGGACATGAACACTGAAGCTTTCTTT,CAWRGDGDMNTEAFF
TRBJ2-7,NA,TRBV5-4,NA,TGTGCCAGCAGCTTACCAGGGGACCTCTACGAGCAGTACTTC,CASSLPGDLYEQYF
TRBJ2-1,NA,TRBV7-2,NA,TGTGCCAGCAGCTTGAATGGGGCTAGCGAAAAAGAGCAGTTCTTC,CASSLNGASEKEQFF
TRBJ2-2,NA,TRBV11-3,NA,TGTGCCAGCAGCTCCTTAGTAACCGGGGAGCTGTTTTTT,CASSSLVTGELFF
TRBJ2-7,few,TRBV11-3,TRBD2,TGTGCCAGCAGCTTTTCGGGGGAGGGATCCTACGAGCAGTACTTC,CASSFSGEGSYEQYF
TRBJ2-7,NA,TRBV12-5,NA,TGTGCTAGTGGTTCCACGGACAGACCACAGGGTGAGCAGTACTTC,CASGSTDRPQGEQYF
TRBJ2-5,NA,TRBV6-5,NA,TGTGCCAGCAGTTATTTCGTCAGAGGGACCCAGTACTTC,CASSYFVRGTQYF
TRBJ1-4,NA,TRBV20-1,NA,TGCAGTGCCCGGCTGGGGGGGGAACTGTTTTTT,CSARLGGELFF
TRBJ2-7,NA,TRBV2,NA,TGTGCCAGCAGTGAGGGGCCTCGCAATGGGTACGAGCAGTACTTC,CASSEGPRNGYEQYF
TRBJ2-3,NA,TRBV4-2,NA,TGTGCCAGCAGCCAAGACCGAAAGAGAAAGGATACGCAGTATTTT,CASSQDRKRKDTQYF
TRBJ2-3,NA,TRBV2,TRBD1,TGTGCCAGCACTACGGACAGGTGGAGCACAGATACGCAGTATTTT,CASTTDRWSTDTQYF
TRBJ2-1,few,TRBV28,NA,TGTGCCAGCAGAAGGCGGGGTGAGCAGTTCTTC,CASRRRGEQFF
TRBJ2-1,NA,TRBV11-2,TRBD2,TGTGCCAGCAGCTTAGTACTAGCGGGAGGGAACTCCTACAATGAGCAGTTCTTC,CASSLVLAGGNSYNEQFF
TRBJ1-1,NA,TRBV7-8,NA,TGTGCCAGCAGCCCCCGGGAGATAATGAACACTGAAGCTTTCTTT,CASSPREIMNTEAFF
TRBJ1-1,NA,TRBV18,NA,TGTGCCAGCTCACTAACAAAGAACACTGAAGCTTTCTTT,CASSLTKNTEAFF
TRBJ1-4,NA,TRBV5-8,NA,TGTGCCAGCAGCACCCGACAGGCTCGTGAATCCCCCACTAATGAAAAACTGTTTTTT,CASSTRQARESPTNEKLFF
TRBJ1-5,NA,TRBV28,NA,TGTGCCAGCAGTAACCAATTAGAGCCCCAGCATTTT,CASSNQLEPQHF
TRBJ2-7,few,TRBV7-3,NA,TGTGCCAGCAGCCTCTACCCGGCGGGTTACGAGCAGTACTTC,CASSLYPAGYEQYF
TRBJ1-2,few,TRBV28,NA,TGTGCCAGCATCCCGATACCCCAGGGGCCCGGCGACTATGGCTACACCTTC,CASIPIPQGPGDYGYTF
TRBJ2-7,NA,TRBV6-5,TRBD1,TGTGCCAGCAGCCGTGGGACAGGGGCCGGGGAGCAGTACTTC,CASSRGTGAGEQYF
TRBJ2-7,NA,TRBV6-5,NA,TGTGCCAGCAGTTACTCTCGGTTCTCCTACGAGCAGTACTTC,CASSYSRFSYEQYF
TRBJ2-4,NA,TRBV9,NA,TGTGCCAGCAGCGTAGGGCTGGGGCGCCCAAACATTCAGTACTTC,CASSVGLGRPNIQYF
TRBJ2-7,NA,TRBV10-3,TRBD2,TGTGCCATCAGAGGGACTAGCGGGACCTACGAGCAGTACTTC,CAIRGTSGTYEQYF
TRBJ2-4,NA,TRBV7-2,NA,TGTGCCAGCAGCTCCAGGGGCCCTAGCGGAAACATTCAGTACTTC,CASSSRGPSGNIQYF
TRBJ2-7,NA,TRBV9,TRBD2,TGTGCCAGCAGCGTTTCCAGCGGGGGAACCTACGAGCAGTACTTC,CASSVSSGGTYEQYF
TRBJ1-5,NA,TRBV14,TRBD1,TGTGCCAGCAGCAAAGCAGGGGGCCGGCAGCCCCAGCATTTT,CASSKAGGRQPQHF
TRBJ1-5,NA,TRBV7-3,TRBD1,TGTGCCAGCAGCTCGACAGGGAGCAATCAGCCCCAGCATTTT,CASSSTGSNQPQHF
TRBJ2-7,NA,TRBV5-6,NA,TGTGCCAGCAGCTTTGACTGGGAGCTTACCTACGAGCAGTACTTC,CASSFDWELTYEQYF
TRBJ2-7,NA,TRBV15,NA,TGTGCCACCAGAAATCAGGGTAACGAGCAGTACTTC,CATRNQGNEQYF